This T cell receptor (beta chain) was recorded in a study of response to subunit inactivated influenza vaccine. General observations from the study: Authors suggested each seasonal flu vaccination may recruit only limited numbers of new T cells.

On this clonotype itself: Its antigen is not known.

From germline, CDR1 is SGDLS and CDR2 YYNGEE. This CDR3 is built from 14 residues. V shed 0 bases and J shed 5 bases, with 12 bases lying between them. TCRdb redid the calling of the RT-PCR reads with MiXCR, one entry per CDR3 protein. The sample lists under 500,000 distinct CDR3 sequences, 11% occurring once. The TCR comes from a man aged 50-60 years who received an inactivated influenza vaccine. The V gene is TRBV9, the J gene TRBJ2-7; possible D gene TRBD1, 5 bases. Specimen: PBMCs from blood, collected roughly 48 days after vaccination. CDR3: CASSVGLEGDEQYF. The CDR3 bases are TGTGCCAGCAGCGTAGGACTCGAAGGGGACGAGCAGTACTTC.